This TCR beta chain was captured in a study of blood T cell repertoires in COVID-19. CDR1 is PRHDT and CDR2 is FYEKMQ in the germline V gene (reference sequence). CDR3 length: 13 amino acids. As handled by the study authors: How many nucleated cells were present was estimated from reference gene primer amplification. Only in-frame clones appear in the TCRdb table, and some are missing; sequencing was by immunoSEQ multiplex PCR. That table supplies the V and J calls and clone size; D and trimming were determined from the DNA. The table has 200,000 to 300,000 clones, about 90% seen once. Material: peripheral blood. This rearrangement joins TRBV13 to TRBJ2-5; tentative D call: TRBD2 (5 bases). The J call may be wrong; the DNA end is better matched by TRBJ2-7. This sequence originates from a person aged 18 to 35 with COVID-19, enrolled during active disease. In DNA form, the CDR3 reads TGTGCCAGCAGCTTAGGGAGGGCCTACGAGCAGTACTTC. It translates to CASSLGRAYEQYF.